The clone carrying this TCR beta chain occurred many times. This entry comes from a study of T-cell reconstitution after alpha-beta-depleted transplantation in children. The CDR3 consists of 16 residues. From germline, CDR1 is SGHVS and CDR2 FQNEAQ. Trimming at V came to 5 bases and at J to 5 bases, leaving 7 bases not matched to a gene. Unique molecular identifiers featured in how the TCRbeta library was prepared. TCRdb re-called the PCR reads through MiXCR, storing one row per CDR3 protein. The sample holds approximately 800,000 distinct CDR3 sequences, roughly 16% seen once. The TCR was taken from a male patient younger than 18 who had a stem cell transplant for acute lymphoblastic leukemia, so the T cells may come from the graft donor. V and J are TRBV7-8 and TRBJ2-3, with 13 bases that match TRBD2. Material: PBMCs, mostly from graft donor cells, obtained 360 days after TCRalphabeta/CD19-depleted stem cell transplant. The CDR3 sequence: CASSPTSGRAGDTQYF. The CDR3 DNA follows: TGTGCCAGCAGCCCAACTAGCGGGAGGGCCGGAGATACGCAGTATTTT.